This record concerns one T cell receptor beta chain sequence. Its antigen remains unknown. This sample is part of a study of T cells in Graves' hyperthyroidism and ophthalmopathy. Study observations and caveats: Ophthalmopathy and stable hyperthyroidism were told apart by a 13 V-J model. Model output signaled ophthalmopathy a median about seven months ahead of onset. Clonotypes that were expanded in thyroid above 0.001 mostly appeared in blood too.

Germline CDR1 and CDR2: SEHNR and FQNEAQ (reference sequence). V lost 5 bases to trimming and J lost 2 bases, with 10 bases between them. This CDR3 spans 13 amino acids. Amplified TCR beta CDR3 regions derived from RNA transcripts. With the HTBI primer set, the TCR CDR3 went through a first round of RT-PCR. MiXCR was run by TCRdb on the multiplex PCR reads, yielding one entry per CDR3 protein. The top ten clones hold about 45% of a sample with roughly 500,000 distinct CDR3 sequences, 46% of them seen once. The clonotype was recovered from an adult woman with Graves' disease, either hyperthyroidism or ophthalmopathy (not recorded which). The chain is built from TRBV7-9 and TRBJ2-7, with D hard to call. The sequencing sample was made of peripheral blood or thyroid tissue (not recorded which). This CDR3 is CASSQAGPYEQYF. CDR3 nucleotide sequence: TGTGCCAGCAGCCAGGCCGGTCCCTACGAGCAGTACTTC.